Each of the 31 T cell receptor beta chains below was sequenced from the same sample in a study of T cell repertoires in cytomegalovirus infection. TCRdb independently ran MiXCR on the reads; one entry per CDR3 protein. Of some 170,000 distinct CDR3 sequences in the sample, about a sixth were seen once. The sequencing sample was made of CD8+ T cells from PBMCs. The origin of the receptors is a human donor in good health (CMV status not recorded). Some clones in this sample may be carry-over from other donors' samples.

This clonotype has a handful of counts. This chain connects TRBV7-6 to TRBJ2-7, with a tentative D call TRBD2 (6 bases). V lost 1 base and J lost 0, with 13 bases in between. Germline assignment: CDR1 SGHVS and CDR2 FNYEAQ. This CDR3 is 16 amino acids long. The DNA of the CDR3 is TGTGCCAGCAGCTTAGTCGGCGGGAAAAGCTCCTACGAGCAGTACTTC. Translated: CASSLVGGKSSYEQYF.

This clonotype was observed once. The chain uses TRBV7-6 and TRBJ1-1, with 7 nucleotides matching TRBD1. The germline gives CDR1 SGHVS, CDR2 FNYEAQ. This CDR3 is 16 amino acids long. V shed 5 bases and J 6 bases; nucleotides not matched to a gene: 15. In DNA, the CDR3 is TGTGCCAGCAGCCCCGAAACTCTACAGGGGTGGTCTGAAGCTTTCTTT. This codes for CASSPETLQGWSEAFF.

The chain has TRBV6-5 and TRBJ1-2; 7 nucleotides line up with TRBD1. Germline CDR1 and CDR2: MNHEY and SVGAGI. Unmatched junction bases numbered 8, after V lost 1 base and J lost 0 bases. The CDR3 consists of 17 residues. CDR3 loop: CASSYYSPQGANYGYTF. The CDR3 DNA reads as TGTGCCAGCAGTTACTATTCCCCCCAGGGGGCTAACTATGGCTACACCTTC.

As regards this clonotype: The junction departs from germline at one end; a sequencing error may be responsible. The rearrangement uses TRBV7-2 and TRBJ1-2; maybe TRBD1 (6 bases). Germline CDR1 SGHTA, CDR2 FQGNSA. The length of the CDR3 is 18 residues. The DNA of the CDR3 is TGTGCCAGCAGCATAGCAAGAGGAACTGGAAGGGGGAACTATGGCTACACCTTC. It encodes CASSIARGTGRGNYGYTF.

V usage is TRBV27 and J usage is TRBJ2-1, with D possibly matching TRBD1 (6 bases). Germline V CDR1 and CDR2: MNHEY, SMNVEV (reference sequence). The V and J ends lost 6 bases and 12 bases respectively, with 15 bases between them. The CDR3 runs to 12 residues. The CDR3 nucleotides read TGTGCCAGCAGCTCAGGGGTACAGGGGCAGTTCTTC. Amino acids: CASSSGVQGQFF.

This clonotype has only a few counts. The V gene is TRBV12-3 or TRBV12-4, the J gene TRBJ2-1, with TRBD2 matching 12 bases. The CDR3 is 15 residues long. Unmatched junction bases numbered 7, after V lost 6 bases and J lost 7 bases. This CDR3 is CASRIRTSGKNEQFF. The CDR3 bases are TGTGCCAGCAGGATACGGACTAGCGGGAAGAATGAGCAGTTCTTC.

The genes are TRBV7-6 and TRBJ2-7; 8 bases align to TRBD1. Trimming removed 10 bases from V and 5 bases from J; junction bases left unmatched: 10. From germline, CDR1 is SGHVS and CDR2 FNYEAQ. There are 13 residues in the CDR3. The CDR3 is CATSPQGANEQYF. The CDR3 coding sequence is TGTGCCACTAGTCCCCAGGGGGCGAACGAGCAGTACTTC.

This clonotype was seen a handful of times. DNA of the CDR3: TGCAGCGTTGAAGAGGCCCACGGGGGCTACACCTTC. It codes for CSVEEAHGGYTF. The genes are TRBV29-1 and TRBJ1-2, with unresolved D. This CDR3 contains 12 residues. The V and J ends lost 0 bases and 8 bases respectively, with 10 bases between them. The V gene's germline CDR1 is SQVTM and CDR2 ANQGSEA.

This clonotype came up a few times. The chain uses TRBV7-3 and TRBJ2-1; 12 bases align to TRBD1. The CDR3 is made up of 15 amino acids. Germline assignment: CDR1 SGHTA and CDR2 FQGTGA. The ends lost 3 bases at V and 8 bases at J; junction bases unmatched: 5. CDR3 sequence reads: CASSFGTGGWDEQFF. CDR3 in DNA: TGTGCCAGCAGCTTCGGGACAGGGGGCTGGGATGAGCAGTTCTTC.

The CDR3 loop is CASSLQAQETQYF. CDR3 coding DNA: TGTGCCAGCAGCCTACAGGCCCAAGAGACCCAGTACTTC. The chain joins TRBV5-4 to TRBJ2-5; D perhaps matches TRBD1 (5 bases). The germline gives CDR1 SGHNT, CDR2 YYREEE (reference sequence). This CDR3 has 13 amino acids. Trimming pared 4 bases from V and 1 base from J, leaving 8 bases between.

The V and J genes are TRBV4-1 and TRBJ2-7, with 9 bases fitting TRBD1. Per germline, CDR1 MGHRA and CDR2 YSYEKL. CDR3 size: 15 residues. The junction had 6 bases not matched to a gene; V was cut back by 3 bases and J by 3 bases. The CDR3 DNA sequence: TGCGCCAGCAGCCATCCGGACAGGGGAGGCTACGAGCAGTACTTC. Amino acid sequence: CASSHPDRGGYEQYF.

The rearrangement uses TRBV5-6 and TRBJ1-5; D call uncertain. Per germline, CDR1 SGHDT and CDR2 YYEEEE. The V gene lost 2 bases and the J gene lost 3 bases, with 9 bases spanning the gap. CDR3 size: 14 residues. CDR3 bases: TGTGCCAGCAGCTTAGGGTCCCCCAATCAGCCCCAGCATTTT. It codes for CASSLGSPNQPQHF.

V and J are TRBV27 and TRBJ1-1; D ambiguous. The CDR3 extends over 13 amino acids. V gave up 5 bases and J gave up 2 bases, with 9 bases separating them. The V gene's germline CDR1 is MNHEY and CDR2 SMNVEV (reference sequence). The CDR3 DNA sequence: TGTGCCAGCAGTGTAACAATTAACACTGAAGCTTTCTTT. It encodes CASSVTINTEAFF.

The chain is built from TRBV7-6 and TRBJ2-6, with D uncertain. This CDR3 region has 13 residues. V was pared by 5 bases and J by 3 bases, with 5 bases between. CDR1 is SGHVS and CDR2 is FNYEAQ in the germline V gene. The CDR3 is CASSPYGANVLTF. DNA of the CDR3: TGTGCCAGCAGCCCTTATGGGGCCAACGTCCTGACTTTC.

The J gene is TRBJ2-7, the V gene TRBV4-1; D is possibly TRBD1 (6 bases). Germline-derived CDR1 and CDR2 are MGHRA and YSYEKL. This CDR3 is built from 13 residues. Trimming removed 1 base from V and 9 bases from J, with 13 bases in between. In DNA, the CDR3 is TGCGCCAGCAGCCAAGGTCCGACAGGCGGGCAGTACTTC. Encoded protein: CASSQGPTGGQYF.

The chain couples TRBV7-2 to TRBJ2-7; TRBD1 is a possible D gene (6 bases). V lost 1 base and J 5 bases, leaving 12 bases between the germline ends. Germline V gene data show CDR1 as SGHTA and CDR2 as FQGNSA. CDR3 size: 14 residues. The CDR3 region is CASSLEPGAHEQYF. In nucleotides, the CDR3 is TGTGCCAGCAGCTTAGAGCCAGGGGCCCACGAGCAGTACTTC.

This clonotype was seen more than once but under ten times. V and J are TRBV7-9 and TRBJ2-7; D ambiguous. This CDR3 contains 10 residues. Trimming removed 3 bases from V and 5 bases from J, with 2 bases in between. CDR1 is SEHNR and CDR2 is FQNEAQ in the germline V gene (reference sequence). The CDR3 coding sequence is TGTGCCAGCAGCTTGGACGAGCAGTACTTC. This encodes CASSLDEQYF.

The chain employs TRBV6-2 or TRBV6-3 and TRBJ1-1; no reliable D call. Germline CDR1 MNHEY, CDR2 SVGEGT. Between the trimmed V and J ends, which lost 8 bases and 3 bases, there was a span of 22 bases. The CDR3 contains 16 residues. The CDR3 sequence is CASAYYIDASDTEAFF. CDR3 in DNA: TGTGCCAGCGCCTACTACATAGATGCCAGTGACACTGAAGCTTTCTTT.

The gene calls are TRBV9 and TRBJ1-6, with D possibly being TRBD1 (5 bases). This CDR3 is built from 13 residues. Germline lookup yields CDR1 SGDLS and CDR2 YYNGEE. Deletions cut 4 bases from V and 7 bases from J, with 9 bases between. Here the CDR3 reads CASSQWGNSPLHF. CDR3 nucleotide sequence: TGTGCCAGCAGCCAGTGGGGGAATTCACCCCTCCACTTT.

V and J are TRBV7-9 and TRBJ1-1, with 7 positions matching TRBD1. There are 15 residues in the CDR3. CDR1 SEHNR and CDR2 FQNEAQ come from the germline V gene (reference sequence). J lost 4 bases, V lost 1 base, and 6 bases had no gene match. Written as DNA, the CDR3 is TGTGCCAGCAGCTTAGGACAGGGTGGGCGCACTGAAGCTTTCTTT. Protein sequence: CASSLGQGGRTEAFF.

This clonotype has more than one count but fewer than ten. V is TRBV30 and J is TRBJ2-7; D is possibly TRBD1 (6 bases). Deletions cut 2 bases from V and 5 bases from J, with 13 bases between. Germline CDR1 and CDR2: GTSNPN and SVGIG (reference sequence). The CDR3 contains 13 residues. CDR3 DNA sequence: TGTGCCTGGAGTAATCCAGGGGAGAACGAGCAGTACTTC. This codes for CAWSNPGENEQYF. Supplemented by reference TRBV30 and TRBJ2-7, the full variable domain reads SQTIHQWPATLVQPVGSPLSLECTVEGTSNPNLYWYRQAAGRGLQLLFYSVGIGQISSEVPQNLSASRPQDRQFILSSKKLLLSDSGFYLCAWSNPGENEQYFGPGTRLTVT.

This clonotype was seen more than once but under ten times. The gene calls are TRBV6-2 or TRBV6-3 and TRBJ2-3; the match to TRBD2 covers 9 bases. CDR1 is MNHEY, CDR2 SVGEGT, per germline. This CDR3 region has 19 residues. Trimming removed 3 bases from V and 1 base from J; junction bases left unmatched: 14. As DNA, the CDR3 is TGTGCCAGCAGTTATGGTACCATATACAGGACTAGCGGCACAGATACGCAGTATTTT. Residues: CASSYGTIYRTSGTDTQYF.

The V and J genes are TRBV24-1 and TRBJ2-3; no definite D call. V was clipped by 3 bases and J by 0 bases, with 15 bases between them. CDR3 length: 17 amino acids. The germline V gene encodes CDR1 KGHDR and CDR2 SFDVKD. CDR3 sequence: CATSDTLYSASTDTQYF. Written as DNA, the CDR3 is TGTGCCACCAGTGATACCCTTTACAGCGCTAGCACAGATACGCAGTATTTT.

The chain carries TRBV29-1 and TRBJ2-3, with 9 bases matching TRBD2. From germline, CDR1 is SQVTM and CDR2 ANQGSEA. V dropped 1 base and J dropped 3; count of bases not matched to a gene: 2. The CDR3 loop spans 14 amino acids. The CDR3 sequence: CSVEGGGATDTQYF. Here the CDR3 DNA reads TGCAGCGTTGAAGGCGGGGGGGCAACAGATACGCAGTATTTT.

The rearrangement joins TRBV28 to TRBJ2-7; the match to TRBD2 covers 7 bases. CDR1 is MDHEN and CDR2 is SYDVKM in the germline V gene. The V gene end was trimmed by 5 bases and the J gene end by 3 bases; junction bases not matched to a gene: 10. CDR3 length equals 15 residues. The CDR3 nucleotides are TGTGCCAGCAGTCCCCTCCGCCGGGGGGACTACGAGCAGTACTTC. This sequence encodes CASSPLRRGDYEQYF.

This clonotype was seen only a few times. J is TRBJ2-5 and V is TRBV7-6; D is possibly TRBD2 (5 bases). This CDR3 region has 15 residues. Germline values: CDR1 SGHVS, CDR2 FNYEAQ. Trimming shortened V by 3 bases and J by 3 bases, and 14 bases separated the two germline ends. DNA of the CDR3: TGTGCCAGCAGCTTTATCTTAAAGAGGGAAGAGACCCAGTACTTC. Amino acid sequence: CASSFILKREETQYF.

CDR3 nucleotide sequence: TGCGCCAGCAGCCAAGACGACGGGACAGGTTATGGCTACACCTTC. Residues: CASSQDDGTGYGYTF. The chain employs TRBV4-3 and TRBJ1-2, with 8 bases fitting TRBD1. Germline loops: CDR1 LGHNA, CDR2 YSLEER. This CDR3 is 15 amino acids long. The V and J ends lost 0 bases and 5 bases, in that order; junction bases with no gene match: 5.

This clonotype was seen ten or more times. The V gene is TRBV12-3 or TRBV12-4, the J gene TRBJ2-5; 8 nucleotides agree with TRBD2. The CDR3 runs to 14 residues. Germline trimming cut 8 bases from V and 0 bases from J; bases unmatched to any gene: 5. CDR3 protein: CASGTGGYQETQYF. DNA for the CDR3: TGTGCCAGCGGCACGGGGGGGTACCAAGAGACCCAGTACTTC.

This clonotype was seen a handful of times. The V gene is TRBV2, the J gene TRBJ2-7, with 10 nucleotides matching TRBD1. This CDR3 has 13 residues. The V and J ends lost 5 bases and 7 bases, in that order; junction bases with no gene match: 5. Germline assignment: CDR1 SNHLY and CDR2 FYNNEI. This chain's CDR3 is CASSRTGGVEQYF. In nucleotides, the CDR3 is TGTGCCAGCAGTCGGACAGGGGGAGTTGAGCAGTACTTC. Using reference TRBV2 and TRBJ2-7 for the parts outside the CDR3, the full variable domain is EPEVTQTPSHQVTQMGQEVILRCVPISNHLYFYWYRQILGQKVEFLVSFYNNEISEKSEIFDDQFSVERPDGSNFTLKIRSTKLEDSAMYFCASSRTGGVEQYFGPGTRLTVT.

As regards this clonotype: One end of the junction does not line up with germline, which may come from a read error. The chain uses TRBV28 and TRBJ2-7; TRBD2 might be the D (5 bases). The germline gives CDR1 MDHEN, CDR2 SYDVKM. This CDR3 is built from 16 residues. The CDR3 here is CATSPPRGSALYEQYF. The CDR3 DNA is TGTGCCACCAGTCCGCCCCGGGGTTCGGCACTCTACGAGCAGTACTTC.

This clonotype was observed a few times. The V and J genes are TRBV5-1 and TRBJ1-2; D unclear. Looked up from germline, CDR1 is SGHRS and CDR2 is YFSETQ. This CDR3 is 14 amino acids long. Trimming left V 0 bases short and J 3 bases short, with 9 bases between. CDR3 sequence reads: CASSLASADYGYTF. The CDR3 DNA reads TGCGCCAGCAGCTTGGCCTCGGCGGACTATGGCTACACCTTC.